The clone carrying this T cell receptor (beta chain) showed up just once. The data were taken from a study of T cell responses to AZD1222 COVID-19 vaccine. Data came from immunoSEQ multiplex PCR; TCRdb stores just in-frame clones and leaves some out. The profile shows just over 20,000 clones, around 82% of them singletons. Trimming took 5 bases from V and 7 from J; bases not matched to a gene: 21. The CDR3 runs to 20 residues. Germline assignment: CDR1 MDHEN and CDR2 SYDVKM. This sequence was found in an adult in good health. The rearrangement uses TRBV28 and TRBJ2-1; 12 nucleotides agree with TRBD2. The starting material was peripheral blood, obtained on day 0 of AZD1222 vaccination. CDR3 residues: CASSQMPRTSGILLWNEQFF. The CDR3 DNA reads TGTGCCAGCAGTCAGATGCCACGGACTAGCGGGATCCTCTTGTGGAATGAGCAGTTCTTC. The whole variable domain, remainder taken from reference TRBV28 and TRBJ2-1, is DVKVTQSSRYLVKRTGEKVFLECVQDMDHENMFWYRQDPGLGLRLIYFSYDVKMKEKGDIPEGYSVSREKKERFSLILESASTNQTSMYLCASSQMPRTSGILLWNEQFFGPGTRLTVL.